These 29 T cell receptor beta chains were sequenced from one sample in a study of OX40 agonist ivuxolimab in advanced cancers. Method: immunoSEQ multiplex PCR; TCRdb's copy keeps in-frame clones and lacks some. In the table there are tens of thousands of clones, roughly 85% of which are singletons. Here the sequenced sample was CD4+ or CD8+ T cells sorted from blood, taken in a trial of the OX40 agonist ivuxolimab. These receptors originate from an adult with an advanced solid tumor such as melanoma, head and neck, liver or kidney cancer.

In this sample, this clone turned up a few times. The chain uses TRBV10-1 and TRBJ1-5; no clear D gene. V lost 0 bases to trimming and J lost 5 bases, with 2 bases between them. Germline CDR1 WNHNN, CDR2 SYGVQD (reference sequence). The CDR3 totals 12 residues. CDR3 nucleotide sequence: TGCGCCAGCAGTGAGTCTGATCAGCCCCAGCATTTT. The encoded protein is CASSESDQPQHF.

This chain connects TRBV27 to TRBJ1-6; D might be TRBD1 (6 bases). The V end was cut by 2 bases, the J end by 11 bases, with 19 bases between. The CDR3 is made up of 16 amino acids. Germline CDR1 MNHEY, CDR2 SMNVEV (reference sequence). CDR3 protein: CASSLKAYGGQTPLHF. DNA for the CDR3: TGTGCCAGCAGTTTAAAGGCTTACGGGGGCCAGACACCCCTCCACTTT.

The gene calls are TRBV6-6 and TRBJ1-1; tentatively, D is TRBD1 (6 bases). The CDR3 has 13 residues. Trimming shortened V by 10 bases and J by 1 base, and 13 bases separated the two germline ends. Looked up from germline, CDR1 is MNHNY and CDR2 is SVGAGI (reference sequence). CDR3 in amino acids: CATNREANTEAFF. Written as DNA, the CDR3 is TGTGCCACAAACAGGGAGGCGAACACTGAAGCTTTCTTT.

The V gene is TRBV19, the J gene TRBJ2-7; 9 bases are a match to TRBD1. Germline V gives CDR1 LNHDA, CDR2 SQIVND (reference sequence). The CDR3 is 15 residues long. V dropped 5 bases and J dropped 0; count of bases not matched to a gene: 5. Here the CDR3 DNA reads TGTGCCAGTAGTGCCGCGACAGGGGGCTCCTACGAGCAGTACTTC. Translation: CASSAATGGSYEQYF.

To note about this clone: This specimen includes other DNA sequences encoding the same CDR3. The rearrangement uses TRBV28 and TRBJ1-2; D gene unclear. Germline V gene lookup returns CDR1 MDHEN and CDR2 SYDVKM. CDR3 size: 11 residues. The V end lost 6 bases, the J end lost 0 bases, and 2 bases lay between the germline ends. The CDR3 loop is CASSSNYGYTF. CDR3 bases: TGTGCCAGCAGCTCTAACTATGGCTACACCTTC.

The chain carries TRBV5-6 and TRBJ1-2; the match to TRBD1 covers 7 bases. This CDR3 comprises 14 residues. Germline lookup yields CDR1 SGHDT and CDR2 YYEEEE. The trim removed 4 bases at V and 3 bases at J, leaving 6 bases unmatched. The CDR3 region is CASSRGTEHYGYTF. The CDR3 nucleotides are TGTGCCAGCAGCCGGGGGACAGAACACTATGGCTACACCTTC.

J is TRBJ1-5 and V is TRBV2; TRBD1 is a possible D gene (6 bases). The CDR3 length is 14 residues. CDR1 is SNHLY and CDR2 is FYNNEI in the germline V gene. V lost 2 bases, J lost 6 bases, and 11 bases lay in between. The CDR3 DNA reads TGTGCCAGCAGTGAAAGGGGGGTAAGTCAGCCCCAGCATTTT. Translation: CASSERGVSQPQHF.

For the CDR3, the DNA is TGTGCCAGCAGCTTGAGGCCAGAAAGAGCTTTCTTT. Protein product: CASSLRPERAFF. This chain uses TRBV5-6 with TRBJ1-1; the D is unclear. Germline CDR1 SGHDT, CDR2 YYEEEE. V was clipped by 1 base and J by 10 bases, with 11 bases between them. The CDR3 covers 12 residues.

The chain links TRBV28 to TRBJ2-1, with no clear D. Germline-derived CDR1 and CDR2 are MDHEN and SYDVKM. This CDR3 is built from 12 residues. Trimming took 3 bases from V and 4 from J, leaving 4 bases between them. In nucleotides, the CDR3 is TGTGCCAGCAGTTTGACATACAATGAGCAGTTCTTC. Amino acid sequence: CASSLTYNEQFF. The full variable domain, completed using reference TRBV28 and TRBJ2-1, is DVKVTQSSRYLVKRTGEKVFLECVQDMDHENMFWYRQDPGLGLRLIYFSYDVKMKEKGDIPEGYSVSREKKERFSLILESASTNQTSMYLCASSLTYNEQFFGPGTRLTVL.

The chain uses TRBV16 and TRBJ2-7; TRBD2 matches at 12 bases. Per germline, CDR1 KGHSY and CDR2 FQNENV. Trimming cost V 4 bases and J 3 bases; bases outside gene matches: 4. This CDR3 is built from 15 residues. The CDR3 loop is CASSPTSGGSYEQYF. CDR3 in DNA: TGTGCCAGCAGCCCTACTAGCGGGGGGAGCTACGAGCAGTACTTC.

This clone was detected only once. A read error may account for a junction end that differs from germline. This chain uses TRBV9 with TRBJ2-3, with 7 positions matching TRBD1. Looked up from germline, CDR1 is SGDLS and CDR2 is YYNGEE. The CDR3 covers 15 residues. CDR3 in amino acids: CASSVDTGDTNTQYF. CDR3 nucleotides: TGTGCCAGCAGCGTAGATACAGGGGACACAAATACGCAGTATTTT. Variable domain in full (rest from reference TRBV9 and TRBJ2-3): DSGVTQTPKHLITATGQRVTLRCSPRSGDLSVYWYQQSLDQGLQFLIQYYNGEERAKGNILERFSAQQFPDLHSELNLSSLELGDSALYFCASSVDTGDTNTQYFGPGTRLTVL.

V gene TRBV6-5 combines with J gene TRBJ2-6; no clear D gene. Germline V gene lookup returns CDR1 MNHEY and CDR2 SVGAGI. There are 13 residues in the CDR3. V was shortened by 11 bases and J by 0 bases, with 8 bases between the two germline ends. CDR3 amino acids: CAAQGSGANVLTF. CDR3 bases: TGTGCCGCCCAAGGCTCTGGGGCCAACGTCCTGACTTTC.

This chain uses TRBV5-1 with TRBJ1-1; TRBD1 aligns across 10 bases. The CDR3 spans 15 residues. The V gene's germline CDR1 is SGHRS and CDR2 YFSETQ. V gave up 2 bases and J gave up 7 bases; unmatched junction bases: 8. CDR3 residues: CASSLERQGAVEAFF. CDR3 nucleotides: TGCGCCAGCAGCTTAGAAAGACAGGGGGCAGTTGAAGCTTTCTTT.

This clone has just a few counts. The genes are TRBV29-1 and TRBJ2-7; 9 bases agree with TRBD2. The germline gives CDR1 SQVTM, CDR2 ANQGSEA. Germline trimming cut 7 bases from V and 0 bases from J; bases unmatched to any gene: 4. The CDR3 consists of 13 residues. CDR3 coding DNA: TGCAGCGCCGAGCGGGGGGTCTCCTACGAGCAGTACTTC. Translated, it gives CSAERGVSYEQYF.

The chain carries TRBV19 and TRBJ1-2; 10 bases map to TRBD1. This CDR3 is 16 amino acids long. V shed 8 bases, J shed 5 bases, and the junction held 14 bases outside the gene matches. CDR1 and CDR2 from the germline V gene are LNHDA and SQIVND (reference sequence). CDR3 in amino acids: CASRGPTGTGVYGYTF. CDR3 bases: TGTGCCAGTCGGGGGCCAACCGGGACAGGGGTTTATGGCTACACCTTC.

The rearrangement uses TRBV5-4 and TRBJ2-5, with D uncertain. The V end lost 6 bases, the J end lost 2 bases, and 8 bases lay between the germline ends. Germline V gene data show CDR1 as SGHNT and CDR2 as YYREEE (reference sequence). CDR3 length equals 12 residues. CDR3 bases: TGTGCCAGCACCGGTCCTCAAGAGACCCAGTACTTC. This gives the protein CASTGPQETQYF.

The genes are TRBV28 and TRBJ2-4; 13 bases are shared with TRBD2. Germline CDR1 reads MDHEN; CDR2 reads SYDVKM. This CDR3 has 15 amino acids. V trimming: 6 bases; J trimming: 8 bases; junction bases outside the gene matches: 7. CDR3 loop: CASRGTSGEGDIQYF. CDR3 DNA: TGTGCCAGCAGGGGGACTAGCGGGGAGGGGGACATTCAGTACTTC. Using reference TRBV28 and TRBJ2-4 for the parts outside the CDR3, the full variable domain is DVKVTQSSRYLVKRTGEKVFLECVQDMDHENMFWYRQDPGLGLRLIYFSYDVKMKEKGDIPEGYSVSREKKERFSLILESASTNQTSMYLCASRGTSGEGDIQYFGAGTRLSVL.

This clone was detected only once. This chain connects TRBV28 to TRBJ2-7; either TRBD1 or TRBD2 may fit D (6 bases each). With 2 bases removed from V and 5 bases from J, the gap between germline ends came to 13 bases. The CDR3 loop spans 14 amino acids. Per germline, CDR1 MDHEN and CDR2 SYDVKM. CDR3 sequence: CASSLGGRVHEQYF. The CDR3, as DNA: TGTGCCAGCAGTTTAGGGGGGCGCGTCCACGAGCAGTACTTC.

This clone is a singleton in its sample. The chain employs TRBV20-1 and TRBJ2-1; D remains ambiguous. V was pared by 3 bases and J by 6 bases, with 6 bases between. The germline V gene has CDR1 DFQATT and CDR2 SNEGSKA (reference sequence). The CDR3 is 11 amino acids. This CDR3 is CSARIFNEQFF. CDR3 nucleotides: TGCAGTGCTAGGATCTTCAATGAGCAGTTCTTC.

The V call is TRBV5-4, the J call TRBJ2-3; the match to TRBD1 covers 7 bases. The CDR3 covers 16 residues. Germline-derived CDR1 and CDR2 are SGHNT and YYREEE (reference sequence). Germline trimming cut 0 bases from V and 3 bases from J; bases unmatched to any gene: 7. In DNA, the CDR3 is TGTGCCAGCAGCTTGGGTGGTGAGGGGGCGACAGATACGCAGTATTTT. Translating it yields CASSLGGEGATDTQYF.

This clone was picked up one time. This chain joins TRBV7-9 and TRBJ1-1; D is unresolved. The V gene's germline CDR1 is SEHNR and CDR2 FQNEAQ (reference sequence). With 0 bases removed from V and 1 base from J, the gap between germline ends came to 9 bases. The CDR3 runs 15 residues. The CDR3 region has the DNA TGTGCCAGCAGCTTAGCGAGCAGGAGGAACACTGAAGCTTTCTTT. Translating it yields CASSLASRRNTEAFF.

This clone showed up just a few times. The chain joins TRBV9 to TRBJ2-2; a weak D match, TRBD1 (5 bases). Germline V CDR1 and CDR2: SGDLS, YYNGEE. V lost 0 bases, J lost 10 bases, and 16 bases lay in between. The CDR3 contains 15 residues. In nucleotides, the CDR3 is TGTGCCAGCAGCGTAGCTTCCAGGGTCGATGCGGAGCTGTTTTTT. Translated, it gives CASSVASRVDAELFF.

CDR3 in amino acids: CATRSLGSSYNEQFF. As DNA, the CDR3 is TGTGCCACCCGTAGTTTGGGGAGCTCCTACAATGAGCAGTTCTTC. The J gene is TRBJ2-1, the V gene TRBV19; a possible D gene is TRBD2 (5 bases). Deletions cut 10 bases from V and 0 bases from J, with 16 bases between. The CDR3 length is 15 residues. Germline V gene data show CDR1 as LNHDA and CDR2 as SQIVND (reference sequence).

This chain uses TRBV4-1 with TRBJ2-2; 10 bases agree with TRBD1. Germline V gene data show CDR1 as MGHRA and CDR2 as YSYEKL. V shed 0 bases, J shed 0 bases, and the junction held 7 bases outside the gene matches. This CDR3 has 19 amino acids. CDR3 sequence (DNA): TGCGCCAGCAGCCAAGATAGGTTCGGACAGGGGGCGAACACCGGGGAGCTGTTTTTT. Translation gives CASSQDRFGQGANTGELFF.

The rearrangement links TRBV11-1 to TRBJ2-6; D tentatively reads TRBD1 or TRBD2 (5 bases each). CDR1 is SGHAT, CDR2 FQDESV, per germline (reference sequence). The CDR3 has 17 amino acids. Trimming pared 4 bases from V and 0 bases from J, leaving 13 bases between. CDR3: CASSSGGTGSGANVLTF. The CDR3 region has the DNA TGTGCCAGCAGCTCAGGTGGGACCGGCTCTGGGGCCAACGTCCTGACTTTC. The entire variable domain, with the rest obtained from reference TRBV11-1 and TRBJ2-6, is as follows: EAEVAQSPRYKITEKSQAVAFWCDPISGHATLYWYRQILGQGPELLVQFQDESVVDDSQLPKDRFSAERLKGVDSTLKIQPAELGDSAMYLCASSSGGTGSGANVLTFGAGSRLTVL.

This sequence joins TRBV11-2 and TRBJ1-2; no clear D gene. Germline V gene sequence: CDR1 SGHAT, CDR2 FQNNGV. This CDR3 comprises 15 residues. V was cut by 2 bases and J by 0 bases, with 10 bases left in between. The CDR3 region has the DNA TGTGCCAGCAGCTTATTGACGCGAGCTAACTATGGCTACACCTTC. Translating it yields CASSLLTRANYGYTF.

This clone appeared a single time. This chain connects TRBV28 to TRBJ1-3; D is perhaps TRBD1 (6 bases). Trimming removed 6 bases at V and 2 bases at J, with 14 bases between. From germline, CDR1 is MDHEN and CDR2 SYDVKM. The CDR3 contains 15 residues. CDR3 bases: TGTGCCAGCAGGATACAGGGAACCACTGGAAACACCATATATTTT. It specifies CASRIQGTTGNTIYF.

In nucleotides, the CDR3 is TGTGCTAGTGGTTTGGTAGATGGGAACACTGAAGCTTTCTTT. It encodes CASGLVDGNTEAFF. The V gene is TRBV12-5, the J gene TRBJ1-1; D is unresolved. The CDR3 consists of 14 residues. CDR1 is LGHNT, CDR2 FRNRAP, per germline. Trimming left V 0 bases short and J 1 base short, with 6 bases between.

The chain recombines TRBV18 with TRBJ1-1, with TRBD1 as a possible D gene (5 bases). Trimming removed 3 bases from V and 8 bases from J, with 13 bases in between. This CDR3 comprises 13 residues. From germline, CDR1 is KGHSH and CDR2 LQKENI. CDR3 in amino acids: CASSPSGTDEAFF. Here the CDR3 DNA reads TGTGCCAGCTCACCTTCCGGGACGGACGAAGCTTTCTTT.